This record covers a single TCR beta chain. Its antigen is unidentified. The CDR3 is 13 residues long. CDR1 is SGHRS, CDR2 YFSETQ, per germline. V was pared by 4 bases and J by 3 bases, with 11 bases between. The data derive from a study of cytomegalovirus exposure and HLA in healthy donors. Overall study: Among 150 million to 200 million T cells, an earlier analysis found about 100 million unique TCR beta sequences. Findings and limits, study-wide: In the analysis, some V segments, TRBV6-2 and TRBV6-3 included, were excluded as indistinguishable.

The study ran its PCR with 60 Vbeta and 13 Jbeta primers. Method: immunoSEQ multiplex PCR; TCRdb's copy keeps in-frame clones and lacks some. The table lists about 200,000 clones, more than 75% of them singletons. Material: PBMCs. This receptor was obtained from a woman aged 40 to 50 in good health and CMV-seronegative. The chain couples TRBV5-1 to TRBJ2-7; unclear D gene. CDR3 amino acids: CASSTPELYEQYF. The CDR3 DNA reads TGCGCCAGCAGCACCCCGGAGCTCTACGAGCAGTACTTC.